This T cell receptor (beta chain) emerged from a study of blood T cell repertoires in COVID-19 (dated by TCRdb to the early 2020s). Looking at the study overall: Samples from collaborators originated in the United States, Italy and Spain and spanned both the acute and convalescent phases of COVID-19. The dataset comprised deeply sampled blood TCRbeta repertoires from subjects exposed to, actively infected with, or recovered from COVID-19. Where HLA class I and class II types were available, the types were taken from metadata supplied by the sample provider, not from assay-based typing. The material from the prospective study consisted of cDNA or gDNA derived from T cells, B-cell-depleted T cells, or PBMCs. A de-identified subject ID, COVID-19 status, age in years and sex were almost always included in the sample metadata. A freely available public database, intended as a resource for researchers studying the immune response to SARS-CoV-2, is where the repertoires were released. The samples were drawn from two sources: the first 160 participants of the ongoing ImmuneRACE study, and 1,254 subjects contributed by 6 global collaborators.

Overall study outcomes, separate from this receptor: How much clinical and demographic metadata was included differed by source and by participant, and the metadata was provided uncurated.

TCRbeta CDR3 regions were amplified from genomic DNA using the immunoSEQ Assay, a bias-controlled multiplex PCR. The authors processed their data as follows. The number of nucleated cells in each sample was estimated from the amplification of reference gene primers within the assay. Sequence reads were collapsed and filtered to measure the absolute abundance of every unique TCRbeta CDR3 rearrangement. For each sample, productive Simpson clonality was calculated by taking the square root of Simpson's diversity index across productive rearrangements. In TCRdb, the immuneACCESS table is reduced to in-frame sequences with V and J assigned. These tables do not hold every clone; where another copy was compared, an unresolved V gene accounts for under half, and the others remain unexplained. That table furnishes V, J and clone size, whereas the DNA furnished D and trimming. Present in this sample are 300,000 or so clones, around 87% of which were seen just once. The ten top clones hold about 1.2% of the sample.

Points on this clone: This receptor's antigen is unknown. No much larger clonotype is one base removed from it; base qualities were not supplied.

Each collaborating institution followed its own protocols to collect whole blood in K2EDTA tubes. Collaborator samples were shipped for TCRbeta analysis as frozen whole blood, isolated PBMCs, or DNA extracted from either sample type. Inclusive of the bounding cysteine and phenylalanine, the CDR3 is 17 residues long. Only the CDR3 DNA stays, 51 bases, in frame from base 1. CDR1 is given as SGHVS and CDR2 as FQNEAQ, both from the germline V gene. At the junction V is shortened by 6 bases and J by 3 bases, with 18 bases in between. Sequencing input: peripheral blood. Recombination linked TRBV7-8 to TRBJ1-6, and TRBD1 may be the D gene, going by 5 matching bases. The TCR was taken from a man in his 70s with acute or convalescent COVID-19. CDR3 loop: CASSHTGGGLYNSPLHF. The sequence in DNA is TGTGCCAGCAGTCATACAGGCGGGGGTCTCTATAATTCACCCCTCCACTTT.